This T cell receptor (beta chain) was found in a study of identical twins. This clonotype showed up just a few times. Antigen specificity is unknown. MiXCR, run by TCRdb on the 5' RACE reads, gives a single entry per CDR3 protein. The sample includes roughly 250,000 distinct CDR3 sequences, 5.5% to 7% of them seen just once. Study results and limitations: Twin-shared out-of-frame alpha sequences were enriched for low generation probability. Memory repertoires lacked the insertion deficit that abundant cord blood beta clonotypes showed.

These same records also appear under a second study, on yellow fever vaccine responses in identical twins.

This clonotype was sampled from a woman under 30 in good health. The sample comprised memory (CD45RO+) T cells sorted from blood.

Written as DNA, the CDR3 is TGTGCCAGCAGTATAGGGACGTTAAACGGAAACACCATATATTTT. It is translated as CASSIGTLNGNTIYF. The chain links TRBV6-1 to TRBJ1-3; weak D call: TRBD1 (5 bases). The CDR3 is 15 residues long. Trimming removed 5 bases from V and 4 bases from J, with 15 bases in between. The V gene's germline CDR1 is MNHNS and CDR2 SASEGT.